The 19 T cell receptor beta chains listed next were all sequenced from one sample in a study of cytomegalovirus exposure and HLA in healthy donors. The PCR contained 60 Vbeta and 13 Jbeta primers. Using immunoSEQ multiplex PCR, the repertoire was profiled, and TCRdb retains in-frame clones only, with some absent. The repertoire holds about 140,000 clones, with approximately 83% as singletons. Sequenced input: PBMCs. The receptors were gathered from a man aged 40-50 years in good health and CMV-seropositive.

The rearrangement joins TRBV5-1 to TRBJ1-4, with D hard to call. The CDR3 consists of 15 residues. Germline CDR1 SGHRS, CDR2 YFSETQ. The ends were cut back, 0 bases at V and 3 bases at J, with 9 bases in the middle. The CDR3 DNA is TGCGCCAGCAGCTTGGGGTGGAGGGCTAATGAAAAACTGTTTTTT. It is translated as CASSLGWRANEKLFF.

This clone was seen a single time. The chain combines TRBV7-3 with TRBJ2-5; 7 positions match TRBD2. The CDR3 has 14 residues. The V segment lost 5 bases and the J segment 5 bases; nucleotides outside the gene matches: 8. Germline CDR1 SGHTA, CDR2 FQGTGA. DNA for the CDR3: TGTGCCAGCAGCGGGGGGGGAGTTACGGAGACCCAGTACTTC. Protein: CASSGGGVTETQYF.

The rearrangement joins TRBV29-1 to TRBJ1-3; 11 bases line up with TRBD1. The V segment lost 7 bases and the J segment 4 bases; nucleotides outside the gene matches: 9. This CDR3 contains 15 residues. The germline CDR1 and CDR2 sequences are SQVTM and ANQGSEA. This chain's CDR3 is CSAWTGGSGGNTIYF. In DNA form, the CDR3 reads TGCAGCGCTTGGACAGGGGGCTCGGGAGGAAACACCATATATTTT.

The V call is TRBV5-4, the J call TRBJ2-1; 9 bases map to TRBD2. Germline V lookup: CDR1 SGHNT, CDR2 YYREEE (reference sequence). With V trimmed by 1 base and J by 6 bases, 8 bases remained unmatched. The CDR3 length is 16 residues. CDR3 DNA: TGTGCCAGCAGCTTGAGGCTCAAGCGGGAGGCCAATGAGCAGTTCTTC. Its translation: CASSLRLKREANEQFF.

The genes are TRBV19 and TRBJ2-7, with 10 bases aligning to TRBD2. Germline V gene sequence: CDR1 LNHDA, CDR2 SQIVND (reference sequence). The CDR3 has 14 residues. Trimming at V came to 3 bases and at J to 4 bases, leaving 3 bases not matched to a gene. The CDR3 sequence is CASSIRLAGYEQYF. The CDR3 DNA follows: TGTGCCAGTAGTATTAGACTAGCGGGTTACGAGCAGTACTTC.

The genes are TRBV29-1 and TRBJ2-1, with D possibly TRBD2 on 6 matching bases. Looked up from germline, CDR1 is SQVTM and CDR2 is ANQGSEA. The germline V and J ends were trimmed by 7 bases and 5 bases, with 18 bases remaining between them. CDR3 length equals 14 residues. The CDR3 region has the DNA TGCAGCGCTTCAATTTTGGGAGGTAACAATGAGCAGTTCTTC. Amino acids: CSASILGGNNEQFF.

The chain uses TRBV15 and TRBJ2-2; TRBD1 agrees at 7 bases. Trimming took 3 bases from V and 6 from J; bases not matched to a gene: 10. This CDR3 comprises 16 residues. CDR1 is LNHNV, CDR2 YYDKDF, per germline (reference sequence). CDR3 sequence reads: CATSSHSTGRAGELFF. DNA for the CDR3: TGTGCCACCAGCAGTCACTCGACAGGGCGTGCCGGGGAGCTGTTTTTT.

The gene calls are TRBV5-8 and TRBJ1-5; D is possibly TRBD1 (5 bases). CDR1 is SGHTS, CDR2 YDEGEE, per germline. The CDR3 loop spans 17 amino acids. Trimming removed 0 bases from V and 0 bases from J, with 13 bases in between. The CDR3: CASSLVDRAYSNQPQHF. The CDR3 DNA reads TGTGCCAGCAGCTTGGTAGACAGAGCGTATAGCAATCAGCCCCAGCATTTT.

The rearrangement uses TRBV9 and TRBJ1-3, with D possibly TRBD1 on 6 matching bases. The germline V gene has CDR1 SGDLS and CDR2 YYNGEE. This CDR3 contains 12 residues. V was clipped by 4 bases and J by 8 bases, with 10 bases between them. CDR3 sequence reads: CASSSGGHTIYF. The CDR3 region has the DNA TGTGCCAGCAGCTCCGGGGGGCACACCATATATTTT.

This chain's CDR3 is CAWDRGLYNEQFF. In DNA, the CDR3 is TGTGCCTGGGACAGGGGGCTCTACAATGAGCAGTTCTTC. The chain links TRBV30 to TRBJ2-1; 10 bases fit TRBD1. Losses at the gene ends were 5 bases for V and 3 bases for J; bases not matched to a gene: 1. The germline gives CDR1 GTSNPN, CDR2 SVGIG (reference sequence). The CDR3 has 13 residues.

The CDR3, as DNA: TGTGCCAGCAGTTACTTCCAGGGATACGAGCAGTACTTC. Amino acids: CASSYFQGYEQYF. V and J are TRBV6-5 and TRBJ2-7; weak D call: TRBD1 (5 bases). Germline CDR1 MNHEY, CDR2 SVGAGI. This CDR3 spans 13 amino acids. V lost 1 base to trimming and J lost 4 bases, with 8 bases between them.

In its sample, this clone was seen a few times. The chain has TRBV9 and TRBJ2-1; the D is unclear. Trimming removed 6 bases from V and 2 bases from J, with 9 bases in between. The length of the CDR3 is 13 residues. Per germline, CDR1 SGDLS and CDR2 YYNGEE. The CDR3 DNA is TGTGCCAGCACCCTAGGCACCTACAATGAGCAGTTCTTC. It specifies CASTLGTYNEQFF.

V gene TRBV5-4 combines with J gene TRBJ2-1; 11 nucleotides match TRBD1. In germline, CDR1 is SGHNT, CDR2 YYREEE (reference sequence). V shed 4 bases, J shed 3 bases, and the junction held 6 bases outside the gene matches. This CDR3 comprises 16 residues. As DNA, the CDR3 is TGTGCCAGCAGCCCCCCCGGGACAGGGGGCTACAATGAGCAGTTCTTC. It encodes CASSPPGTGGYNEQFF. The variable domain in full, with the rest retrieved from reference TRBV5-4 and TRBJ2-1, is ETGVTQSPTHLIKTRGQQVTLRCSSQSGHNTVSWYQQALGQGPQFIFQYYREEENGRGNFPPRFSGLQFPNYSSELNVNALELDDSALYLCASSPPGTGGYNEQFFGPGTRLTVL.

The chain carries TRBV11-2 and TRBJ2-5, with a possible D match to TRBD2 (6 bases). Trimming took 0 bases from V and 0 from J, leaving 14 bases between them. This CDR3 has 17 amino acids. Germline loops: CDR1 SGHAT, CDR2 FQNNGV. Here the CDR3 reads CASSLEWAGYYQETQYF. In DNA, the CDR3 is TGTGCCAGCAGCTTAGAATGGGCGGGGTACTACCAAGAGACCCAGTACTTC.

The chain recombines TRBV6-1 with TRBJ2-3, with D possibly being TRBD2 (5 bases). Between the trimmed V and J ends, which lost 8 bases and 2 bases, there was a span of 11 bases. From germline, CDR1 is MNHNS and CDR2 SASEGT. The CDR3 has 13 residues. The CDR3 DNA sequence: TGTGCCAGCTCGCGAGCGGCCACAGATACGCAGTATTTT. Its translation is CASSRAATDTQYF.

The chain carries TRBV5-1 and TRBJ2-7; 11 nucleotides agree with TRBD1. Germline lookup yields CDR1 SGHRS and CDR2 YFSETQ. This CDR3 contains 14 residues. V lost 4 bases to trimming and J lost 7 bases; unmatched junction nucleotides: 7. The CDR3 region is CASSAGQGAEEQYF. Here the CDR3 DNA reads TGCGCCAGCAGCGCCGGACAGGGGGCGGAAGAGCAGTACTTC.

V usage is TRBV27 and J usage is TRBJ2-7, with D possibly TRBD2 on 6 matching bases. Germline lookup yields CDR1 MNHEY and CDR2 SMNVEV (reference sequence). With 4 bases removed from V and 4 bases from J, the gap between germline ends came to 11 bases. The CDR3 covers 13 residues. This CDR3 reads CASSSGLLYEQYF. In nucleotides, the CDR3 is TGTGCCAGCAGTTCGGGACTTCTATACGAGCAGTACTTC.

V is TRBV7-8 and J is TRBJ1-1; D is perhaps TRBD1 (6 bases). Between the trimmed V and J ends, which lost 3 bases and 4 bases, there was a span of 12 bases. Germline-derived CDR1 and CDR2 are SGHVS and FQNEAQ. The CDR3 totals 14 residues. The CDR3 region has the DNA TGTGCCAGCAGCTTCCGGGGGGGGCCCACTGAAGCTTTCTTT. Translation: CASSFRGGPTEAFF.

The chain's CDR3 is CASSQRASGSLETQYF. DNA of the CDR3: TGTGCCAGCAGCCAAAGGGCTAGCGGGAGTTTGGAGACCCAGTACTTC. The V call is TRBV4-2, the J call TRBJ2-5; 10 bases are a match to TRBD2. V gave up 2 bases and J gave up 5 bases; unmatched junction bases: 8. Germline V gene sequence: CDR1 LGHNA, CDR2 YNFKEQ. The CDR3 sequence is 16 residues long.